This record concerns one TCR beta chain sequence. This specimen includes other DNA sequences encoding the same CDR3. TCRdb's copy holds only in-frame clones and misses some; the assay was immunoSEQ multiplex PCR. The sample has under 55,000 clones; about 91% are singletons. This record comes from a study of T cells in localized non-small cell lung cancer. V was trimmed by 3 bases and J by 1 base, leaving 6 bases between them. Germline CDR1 is SNHLY and CDR2 is FYNNEI. This CDR3 has 13 amino acids. The sample was PBMCs, taken before any cancer treatment. The clonotype originates from a woman aged 40-69 years with stage II lung adenocarcinoma. V gene TRBV2 combines with J gene TRBJ1-1; tentative D call: TRBD1 (6 bases). The CDR3 bases are TGTGCCAGCAGTGACAGGGGGAACACTGAAGCTTTCTTT. Translated, it gives CASSDRGNTEAFF.